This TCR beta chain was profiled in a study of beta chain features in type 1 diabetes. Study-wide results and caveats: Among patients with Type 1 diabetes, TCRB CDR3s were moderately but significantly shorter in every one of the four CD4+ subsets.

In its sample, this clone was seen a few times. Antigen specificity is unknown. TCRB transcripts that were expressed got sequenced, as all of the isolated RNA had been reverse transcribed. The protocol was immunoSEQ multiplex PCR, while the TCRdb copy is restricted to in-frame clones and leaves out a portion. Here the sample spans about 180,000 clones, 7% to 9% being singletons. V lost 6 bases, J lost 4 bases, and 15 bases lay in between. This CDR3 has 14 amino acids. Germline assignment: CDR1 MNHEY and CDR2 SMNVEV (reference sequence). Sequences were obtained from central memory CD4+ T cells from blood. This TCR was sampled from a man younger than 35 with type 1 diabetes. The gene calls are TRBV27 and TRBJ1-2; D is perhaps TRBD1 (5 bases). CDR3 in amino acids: CASRRSSGGYGYTF. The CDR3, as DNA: TGTGCCAGCAGACGATCCTCCGGGGGCTATGGCTACACCTTC.